This T cell receptor (beta chain) originates from a study of OX40 agonist ivuxolimab in advanced cancers. Study overall: The study treated patients with ivuxolimab, an agonistic anti-OX40 (CD134) antibody. There were three patients with partial responses, one having hepatocellular carcinoma and two cutaneous melanoma. The dose of intravenous ivuxolimab that patients received every 2 weeks ranged from 0.01 to 10 mg/kg.

Study observations and caveats: The mean number of expanded clones was higher in CD8+ T cells than in CD4+.

Profiled with immunoSEQ multiplex PCR; TCRdb holds only in-frame clones, not every one. The data show tens of thousands of clones, about 91% seen once. Notes on this clone: No antigen is known for it.

Germline V gene data show CDR1 as SGHVS and CDR2 as FQNEAQ. The CDR3 runs 15 residues. Trimming removed 5 bases at V and 3 bases at J, with 14 bases between. The sequence was collected from an adult with an advanced solid tumor such as melanoma, head and neck, liver or kidney cancer. The chain combines TRBV7-8 with TRBJ1-5, with TRBD1 as a possible D gene (5 bases). This specimen consisted of CD4+ or CD8+ T cells sorted from blood, obtained in a trial of the OX40 agonist ivuxolimab. Here the CDR3 reads CASSRVGGINQPQHF. The DNA of the CDR3 is TGTGCCAGCAGCCGGGTTGGGGGAATCAATCAGCCCCAGCATTTT.